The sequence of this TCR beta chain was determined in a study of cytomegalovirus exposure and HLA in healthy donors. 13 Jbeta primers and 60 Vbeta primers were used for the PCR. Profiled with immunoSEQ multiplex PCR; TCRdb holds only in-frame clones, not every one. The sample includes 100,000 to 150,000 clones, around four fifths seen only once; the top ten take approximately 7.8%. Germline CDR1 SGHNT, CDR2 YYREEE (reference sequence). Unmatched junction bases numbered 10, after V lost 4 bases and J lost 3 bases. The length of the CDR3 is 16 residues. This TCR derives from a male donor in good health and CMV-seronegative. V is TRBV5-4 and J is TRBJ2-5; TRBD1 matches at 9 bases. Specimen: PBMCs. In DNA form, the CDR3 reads TGTGCCAGCAGCCCACAGGGGGCGTCCGGAGAAGAGACCCAGTACTTC. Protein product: CASSPQGASGEETQYF.